This T cell receptor (beta chain) stems from a study of blood T cell repertoires in COVID-19. Study in general: The United States, Italy and Spain were the sources of the acute and convalescent COVID-19 samples. T cells, B-cell-depleted T cells, or PBMCs provided the cDNA or gDNA that served as material.

The CDR3 is 16 residues long. The ends lost 4 bases at V and 3 bases at J; junction bases unmatched: 13. Germline V lookup: CDR1 SGHRS, CDR2 YFSETQ. Per the original data handling: Amplifying reference gene primers gave estimates of nucleated cell counts. Profiled with immunoSEQ multiplex PCR; TCRdb holds only in-frame clones, not every one. D and trimming come from the DNA, and the V and J calls and clone size come from that table. This table holds approximately 80,000 clones, less than 90% found once. J is TRBJ2-7 and V is TRBV5-1; TRBD1 matches 7 bases. Input material: peripheral blood. The TCR originated in a human donor in a cohort sampled during active COVID-19. The CDR3 DNA is TGCGCCAGCAGCCCGGTAGGCGGCAGGGGGTTCTACGAGCAGTACTTC. Translated: CASSPVGGRGFYEQYF. The full variable domain, completed using reference TRBV5-1 and TRBJ2-7, is KAGVTQTPRYLIKTRGQQVTLSCSPISGHRSVSWYQQTPGQGLQFLFEYFSETQRNKGNFPGRFSGRQFSNSRSEMNVSTLELGDSALYLCASSPVGGRGFYEQYFGPGTRLTVT.